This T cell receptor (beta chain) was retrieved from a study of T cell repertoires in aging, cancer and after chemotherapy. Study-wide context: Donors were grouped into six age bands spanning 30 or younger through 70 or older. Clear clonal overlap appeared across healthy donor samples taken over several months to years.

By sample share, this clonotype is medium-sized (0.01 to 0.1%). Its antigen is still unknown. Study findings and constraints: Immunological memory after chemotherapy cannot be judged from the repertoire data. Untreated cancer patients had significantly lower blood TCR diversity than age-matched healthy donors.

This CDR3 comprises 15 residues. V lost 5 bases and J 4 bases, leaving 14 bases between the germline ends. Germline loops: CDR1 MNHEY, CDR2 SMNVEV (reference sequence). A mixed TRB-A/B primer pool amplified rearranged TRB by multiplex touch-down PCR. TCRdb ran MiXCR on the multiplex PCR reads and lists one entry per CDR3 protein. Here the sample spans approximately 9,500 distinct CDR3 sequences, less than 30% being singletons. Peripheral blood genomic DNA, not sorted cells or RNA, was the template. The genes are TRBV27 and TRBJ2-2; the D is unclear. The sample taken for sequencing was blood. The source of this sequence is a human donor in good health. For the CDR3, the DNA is TGTGCCAGCAGTGCCCTCACCGACGGCACCGGGGAGCTGTTTTTT. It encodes CASSALTDGTGELFF.